The 30 T cell receptor beta chains below come from one sample, sequenced in a study of OX40 agonist ivuxolimab in advanced cancers. Assay: immunoSEQ multiplex PCR; the TCRdb copy retains only in-frame clones and omits some. In the table there are about 15,000 clones, 85% to 90% of which are singletons. Specimen: CD4+ or CD8+ T cells sorted from blood, collected in a trial of the OX40 agonist ivuxolimab. These receptors were obtained from an adult with an advanced solid tumor such as melanoma, head and neck, liver or kidney cancer.

The rearrangement joins TRBV7-3 to TRBJ2-7, with TRBD2 identical over 9 bases. The germline V gene has CDR1 SGHTA and CDR2 FQGTGA. This CDR3 is 15 amino acids long. V gave up 4 bases and J gave up 3 bases; unmatched junction bases: 7. The CDR3 coding sequence is TGTGCCAGCAGCTCTGAGACTAGCGGAAACTACGAGCAGTACTTC. It specifies CASSSETSGNYEQYF.

This clone was recorded once. The chain carries TRBV5-4 and TRBJ2-3, with 11 bases identical to TRBD2. The CDR3 length is 16 residues. The ends lost 1 base at V and 5 bases at J; junction bases unmatched: 6. CDR1 is SGHNT and CDR2 is YYREEE in the germline V gene (reference sequence). The CDR3: CASSLSSGGAGDTQYF. In DNA, the CDR3 is TGTGCCAGCAGCTTGAGTAGCGGGGGGGCGGGAGATACGCAGTATTTT.

The V and J genes are TRBV9 and TRBJ2-3, with 9 nucleotides matching TRBD2. The V gene's germline CDR1 is SGDLS and CDR2 YYNGEE. The trim removed 0 bases at V and 1 base at J, leaving 6 bases unmatched. The CDR3 has 17 residues. DNA of the CDR3: TGTGCCAGCAGCGTAGGAGTTTTAGCGGGGGGCACAGATACGCAGTATTTT. It translates to CASSVGVLAGGTDTQYF.

This chain joins TRBV5-6 and TRBJ2-7, with 7 nucleotides matching TRBD1. From germline, CDR1 is SGHDT and CDR2 YYEEEE. The CDR3 is made up of 16 amino acids. V dropped 2 bases and J dropped 2; count of bases not matched to a gene: 10. The DNA of the CDR3 is TGTGCCAGCAGCTTTTCCGCCGGGACAGAGACCTACGAGCAGTACTTC. The encoded protein is CASSFSAGTETYEQYF.

This chain links TRBV9 with TRBJ1-3; 7 nucleotides match TRBD1. This CDR3 region has 14 residues. Germline V gives CDR1 SGDLS, CDR2 YYNGEE. Trimming cost V 0 bases and J 4 bases; bases outside gene matches: 1. The CDR3 sequence is CASSVEGAGNTIYF. The CDR3 nucleotides read TGTGCCAGCAGCGTAGAGGGGGCAGGAAACACCATATATTTT. Drawing the rest from reference TRBV9 and TRBJ1-3, the complete variable domain is DSGVTQTPKHLITATGQRVTLRCSPRSGDLSVYWYQQSLDQGLQFLIQYYNGEERAKGNILERFSAQQFPDLHSELNLSSLELGDSALYFCASSVEGAGNTIYFGEGSWLTVV.

This rearrangement joins TRBV29-1 to TRBJ1-1; D ambiguous. In germline, CDR1 is SQVTM, CDR2 ANQGSEA. There are 11 residues in the CDR3. Trimming shortened V by 7 bases and J by 5 bases, and 11 bases separated the two germline ends. As DNA, the CDR3 is TGCAGCGGGAAGGTGGGGACTGAAGCTTTCTTT. Its translation: CSGKVGTEAFF.

The CDR3 nucleotides are TGTGCCAGCAGCTTACCCGGGAGGCCCTACGAGCAGTACTTC. It encodes CASSLPGRPYEQYF. This rearrangement joins TRBV11-3 to TRBJ2-7, with 7 nucleotides matching TRBD2. V dropped 2 bases and J dropped 2; count of bases not matched to a gene: 3. The CDR3 runs to 14 residues. Germline CDR1 SGHNT, CDR2 YENEEA. Together with reference TRBV11-3 and TRBJ2-7, the CDR3 gives the full variable domain: EAGVVQSPRYKIIEKKQPVAFWCNPISGHNTLYWYLQNLGQGPELLIRYENEEAVDDSQLPKDRFSAERLKGVDSTLKIQPAELGDSAVYLCASSLPGRPYEQYFGPGTRLTVT.

The CDR3 coding sequence is TGTGCCAGCAGCGGGTTTGTAGATACGCAGTATTTT. Its protein product is CASSGFVDTQYF. The chain uses TRBV9 and TRBJ2-3; D unclear. Per the germline V gene, CDR1 is SGDLS and CDR2 is YYNGEE. This CDR3 spans 12 amino acids. V lost 3 bases to trimming and J lost 5 bases, with 7 bases between them.

The chain uses TRBV9 and TRBJ2-2; TRBD1 matches at 9 bases. V was clipped by 4 bases and J by 7 bases; unmatched bases: 8. Germline V gene lookup returns CDR1 SGDLS and CDR2 YYNGEE. CDR3 length: 15 residues. CDR3 coding DNA: TGTGCCAGCAGCTTTCAGGGACAGGGTGTCGGGGAGCTGTTTTTT. The encoded protein is CASSFQGQGVGELFF.

The J gene is TRBJ2-1, the V gene TRBV9, with TRBD2 matching over 8 bases. This CDR3 is 16 amino acids long. V gave up 0 bases and J gave up 7 bases; unmatched junction bases: 9. Germline-derived CDR1 and CDR2 are SGDLS and YYNGEE. CDR3 amino acids: CASSVATGGLQNEQFF. The DNA for the CDR3 is TGTGCCAGCAGCGTAGCTACGGGGGGGCTTCAGAATGAGCAGTTCTTC.

V is TRBV23-1 and J is TRBJ1-2, with D maybe TRBD1 (6 bases). TRBV23-1 is sorted into the ORF group, with uncertain function. Trimming took 2 bases from V and 8 from J, leaving 18 bases between them. The CDR3 consists of 15 residues. For the CDR3, the DNA is TGCGCCAGCAGTCAACCGGGCGGGGGCCGAGGCGGCTACACCTTC. Its translation is CASSQPGGGRGGYTF.

V and J are TRBV27 and TRBJ1-2; 8 nucleotides line up with TRBD1. The CDR3 loop spans 14 amino acids. The V gene end was trimmed by 5 bases and the J gene end by 4 bases; junction bases not matched to a gene: 6. Germline-derived CDR1 and CDR2 are MNHEY and SMNVEV (reference sequence). The chain's CDR3 is CASSPDRGAYGYTF. The CDR3 DNA reads TGTGCCAGCAGTCCTGACAGGGGCGCCTATGGCTACACCTTC.

The gene calls are TRBV11-3 and TRBJ1-3; a possible D gene is TRBD1 (5 bases). The CDR3 runs 20 residues. CDR1 SGHNT and CDR2 YENEEA come from the germline V gene. The germline V and J ends were trimmed by 5 bases and 1 base, with 27 bases remaining between them. CDR3 nucleotide sequence: TGTGCCAGCAGCGCCCGGCCGGGCAGGGAGTTGTTTCGTTCTGGAAACACCATATATTTT. Encoded protein: CASSARPGRELFRSGNTIYF.

This clone was seen once. J is TRBJ2-7 and V is TRBV13, with 9 bases lining up with TRBD2. Per germline, CDR1 PRHDT and CDR2 FYEKMQ (reference sequence). The trim removed 5 bases at V and 4 bases at J, leaving 15 bases unmatched. CDR3 size: 17 residues. The CDR3 is CASSHEGGTSSPYEQYF. Here the CDR3 DNA reads TGTGCCAGCAGCCACGAGGGTGGGACTAGCTCACCGTACGAGCAGTACTTC.

This chain joins TRBV19 and TRBJ1-6; D ambiguous. V was clipped by 3 bases and J by 0 bases, with 3 bases between them. The CDR3 length is 14 residues. Germline CDR1 LNHDA, CDR2 SQIVND (reference sequence). CDR3 in amino acids: CASSIGSYNSPLHF. DNA for the CDR3: TGTGCCAGTAGTATTGGCTCCTATAATTCACCCCTCCACTTT.

V and J are TRBV4-3 and TRBJ2-4, with 8 positions matching TRBD2. In germline, CDR1 is LGHNA, CDR2 YSLEER. CDR3 size: 16 residues. Unmatched junction bases numbered 10, after V lost 1 base and J lost 8 bases. CDR3 sequence: CASSQVWTGGPDIQYF. CDR3 DNA: TGCGCCAGCAGCCAAGTCTGGACGGGGGGGCCGGACATTCAGTACTTC.

The V call is TRBV9, the J call TRBJ1-3, with a weak D call TRBD1 (5 bases). V was cut by 0 bases and J by 0 bases, with 7 bases left in between. The CDR3 extends over 15 amino acids. Germline V lookup: CDR1 SGDLS, CDR2 YYNGEE. Written as DNA, the CDR3 is TGTGCCAGCAGCGTAGGGGGCATCTCTGGAAACACCATATATTTT. The encoded protein is CASSVGGISGNTIYF.

This chain uses TRBV2 with TRBJ2-1; D uncertain. Deletions cut 7 bases from V and 9 bases from J, with 7 bases between. Looked up from germline, CDR1 is SNHLY and CDR2 is FYNNEI. The CDR3 spans 10 residues. DNA for the CDR3: TGTGCCAGCAAGGCCCCTGAGCAGTTCTTC. Translation gives CASKAPEQFF.

V is TRBV19 and J is TRBJ2-7; 10 nucleotides line up with TRBD2. In germline, CDR1 is LNHDA, CDR2 SQIVND (reference sequence). V shed 1 base and J 3 bases; nucleotides not matched to a gene: 3. The CDR3 length is 15 residues. The chain's CDR3 is CASSIGLAGVYEQYF. The CDR3 DNA follows: TGTGCCAGTAGTATAGGCCTAGCGGGAGTCTACGAGCAGTACTTC.

The chain is built from TRBV2 and TRBJ1-1; D may be TRBD1 (6 bases). The CDR3 spans 17 residues. The germline CDR1 and CDR2 sequences are SNHLY and FYNNEI. The V end lost 6 bases, the J end lost 4 bases, and 24 bases lay between the germline ends. The CDR3 reads CASRARSQGTTSTEAFF. The DNA for the CDR3 is TGTGCCAGCAGAGCCCGCTCTCAGGGGACCACAAGCACTGAAGCTTTCTTT.

The genes are TRBV29-1 and TRBJ1-1, with D possibly matching TRBD1 (6 bases). The length of the CDR3 is 12 residues. Germline V gives CDR1 SQVTM, CDR2 ANQGSEA. With 2 bases removed from V and 3 bases from J, the gap between germline ends came to 7 bases. The CDR3 nucleotides are TGCAGCGTTGAAAGGGGGTACACTGAAGCTTTCTTT. The encoded protein is CSVERGYTEAFF. Full variable domain (outside the CDR3, taken from reference TRBV29-1 and TRBJ1-1): SAVISQKPSRDICQRGTSLTIQCQVDSQVTMMFWYRQQPGQSLTLIATANQGSEATYESGFVIDKFPISRPNLTFSTLTVSNMSPEDSSIYLCSVERGYTEAFFGQGTRLTVV.

J is TRBJ1-5 and V is TRBV6-1, with 7 bases fitting TRBD1. This CDR3 region has 15 residues. The germline V gene encodes CDR1 MNHNS and CDR2 SASEGT. V lost 1 base to trimming and J lost 8 bases; unmatched junction nucleotides: 8. The DNA of the CDR3 is TGTGCCAGCAGTGAAGGACAGGGTGGTGCGGAGCCCCAGCATTTT. Protein product: CASSEGQGGAEPQHF.

Written as DNA, the CDR3 is TGTGCCAGCAGGTACAAGGAACGGACAGGGGGATGTGAGCAGTACTTC. Amino acid sequence: CASRYKERTGGCEQYF. V usage is TRBV6-4 and J usage is TRBJ2-7; 10 nucleotides align to TRBD1. CDR1 MRHNA and CDR2 SNTAGT come from the germline V gene. Trimming took 6 bases from V and 7 from J; bases not matched to a gene: 15. CDR3 length: 16 amino acids.

This chain connects TRBV7-2 to TRBJ2-7; D is unresolved. Germline loops: CDR1 SGHTA, CDR2 FQGNSA. There are 12 residues in the CDR3. Trimming took off 7 bases at V and 4 bases at J, with 11 bases between the two ends. The CDR3: CASTQVAYEQYF. CDR3 bases: TGTGCCAGCACCCAGGTAGCTTACGAGCAGTACTTC.

This rearrangement joins TRBV16 to TRBJ2-1; 8 nucleotides match TRBD2. V lost 5 bases and J lost 4; bases outside the gene matches: 7. CDR1 is KGHSY and CDR2 is FQNENV in the germline V gene. The CDR3 covers 15 residues. CDR3 bases: TGTGCCAGCAGCAATTACGGACTAGCATACAATGAGCAGTTCTTC. Encoded protein: CASSNYGLAYNEQFF. Using reference TRBV16 and TRBJ2-1 for the parts outside the CDR3, the full variable domain is GEEVAQTPKHLVRGEGQKAKLYCAPIKGHSYVFWYQQVLKNEFKFLISFQNENVFDETGMPKERFSAKCLPNSPCSLEIQATKLEDSAVYFCASSNYGLAYNEQFFGPGTRLTVL.

The CDR3 reads CASSTPGGLGEDTQYF. The CDR3 nucleotides read TGTGCCAGCAGTACCCCAGGGGGACTAGGCGAGGATACGCAGTATTTT. The chain couples TRBV2 to TRBJ2-3; a weak D match, TRBD2 (8 bases). The V and J ends lost 5 bases and 6 bases respectively, with 21 bases between them. Per germline, CDR1 SNHLY and CDR2 FYNNEI. This CDR3 comprises 16 residues.

The chain links TRBV7-2 to TRBJ2-5; 9 nucleotides align to TRBD1. CDR1 is SGHTA and CDR2 is FQGNSA in the germline V gene. J lost 0 bases, V lost 6 bases, and 11 bases had no gene match. The CDR3 runs 17 residues. The CDR3 loop is CASSPGTGLTNQETQYF. CDR3 DNA sequence: TGTGCCAGCAGTCCCGGGACAGGGTTGACCAACCAAGAGACCCAGTACTTC.

J is TRBJ1-2 and V is TRBV18; no clear D. Germline V gene data show CDR1 as KGHSH and CDR2 as LQKENI. The length of the CDR3 is 16 residues. Between the trimmed V and J ends, which lost 5 bases and 3 bases, there was a span of 19 bases. The CDR3, as DNA: TGTGCCAGCTCATTTCACCTCCCGGGCGGCCACTATGGCTACACCTTC. Translated: CASSFHLPGGHYGYTF.

This sequence joins TRBV27 and TRBJ2-1; no definite D call. Germline V gene sequence: CDR1 MNHEY, CDR2 SMNVEV (reference sequence). The CDR3 sequence is 13 residues long. Trimming stripped 2 bases from V and 3 bases from J, with 5 bases between. Here the CDR3 DNA reads TGTGCCAGCAGTTTAAACGGCTACAATGAGCAGTTCTTC. Translation: CASSLNGYNEQFF.

This clone was seen just once. The chain carries TRBV21-1 and TRBJ1-4. TRBV21-1 is reported as a pseudogene. There are 14 residues in the CDR3. CDR3 bases: TGTGCCAGCAGCTTGGAGGCGGCTAATGAAAAACTGTTTTTT. Its translation: CASSLEAANEKLFF.